The source of this T cell receptor (beta chain) is a study of Graves' ophthalmopathy and Graves' hyperthyroidism. Trimming shortened V by 4 bases and J by 3 bases, and 14 bases separated the two germline ends. Germline-derived CDR1 and CDR2 are SGHVS and FQNEAQ. CDR3 size: 15 residues. Scientists amplified the TCR beta CDR3 regions from RNA transcripts. First-round RT-PCR with HTBI primers preceded a second-round multiplex PCR. TCRdb analysed the multiplex PCR reads with MiXCR anew, one entry per CDR3 protein. The sample has around 590,000 distinct CDR3 sequences; under 40% are singletons. For this clonotype: Its antigen remains unidentified.

General study points: The model flagged ophthalmopathy progression at about 71% sensitivity and around 72% specificity. Most expanded clonotypes from thyroid (those above 0.001 frequency) were also found in blood.

Certain patients were not enrolled. These were patients with other autoimmune diseases, uncontrolled infections, pregnancy or lactation. Diagnosis was based on clinical symptoms, serum thyroxine, TRAb, thyroid ultrasound and orbital computed tomography. The genes are TRBV7-8 and TRBJ2-3; tentative D call: TRBD1 (6 bases). The sequenced sample consisted of peripheral blood or thyroid tissue (not recorded which). The clonotype was recovered from an adult man with Graves' hyperthyroidism. The CDR3 DNA reads TGTGCCAGCAGCTCCAGGTGGGGGCCGACAGATACGCAGTATTTT. Residues: CASSSRWGPTDTQYF.